A selection of T cell receptor beta chains follows, all from one sample in a study of blood T cell repertoires in COVID-19. The method was immunoSEQ multiplex PCR; TCRdb's version includes in-frame clones alone and lacks a portion of them. The sample gives under 300,000 clones, approximately 90% of which show up once; roughly 2% is in the top ten. Sequencing input: peripheral blood. The receptors derive from a woman aged 40 to 55 who had recovered from COVID-19. Each CDR3 is given with its conserved first and last residue. The D gene is left open where the match is weak. Some rows mark clone size as missing; the rest say once, few, many or name a class of expanded clone.

clone size: .
J gene: TRBJ1-1
V gene: TRBV6-2/TRBV6-3
D gene: .
CDR3 DNA: TGTGCCAGCAGTACTCAACAGGGAAACACTGAAGCTTTCTTT
CDR3 protein: CASSTQQGNTEAFF

clone size: .
J gene: TRBJ1-6
V gene: TRBV5-4
D gene: .
CDR3 DNA: TGTGCCAGCAGCTTGGACAGTAGATCACCCCTCCACTTT
CDR3 protein: CASSLDSRSPLHF

clone size: .
J gene: TRBJ1-2
V gene: TRBV28
D gene: TRBD1
CDR3 DNA: TGTGCCAGCAGTTTTCGGGACAGGGTATCTGGTGGCTACACCTTC
CDR3 protein: CASSFRDRVSGGYTF

clone size: .
J gene: TRBJ1-2
V gene: TRBV5-4
D gene: .
CDR3 DNA: TGTGCCAGCAGCTTGGGGGAAAACAGGGTACAGTATAGAGGCTACACCTTC
CDR3 protein: CASSLGENRVQYRGYTF

clone size: .
J gene: TRBJ2-7
V gene: TRBV18
D gene: .
CDR3 DNA: TGTGCCAGCTCACTAGCCGGACAGAGCTCCTACGAGCAGTACTTC
CDR3 protein: CASSLAGQSSYEQYF

clone size: .
J gene: TRBJ2-3
V gene: TRBV19
D gene: TRBD2
CDR3 DNA: TGTGCCAGTAGTCCAGGACTAGCGTCAGGTCTTATCACAGATACGCAGTATTTT
CDR3 protein: CASSPGLASGLITDTQYF

clone size: few
J gene: TRBJ2-5
V gene: TRBV7-2
D gene: TRBD2
CDR3 DNA: TGTGCCAGCAGCCAACAACCGACTAGCGGGAGGGGAGAGACCCAGTACTTC
CDR3 protein: CASSQQPTSGRGETQYF

clone size: .
J gene: TRBJ1-6
V gene: TRBV19
D gene: TRBD1
CDR3 DNA: TGTGCCAGTAGTCCCCTTGGGACAGCCGGTTCACCCCTCCACTTT
CDR3 protein: CASSPLGTAGSPLHF

clone size: .
J gene: TRBJ1-2
V gene: TRBV5-6
D gene: TRBD1
CDR3 DNA: TGTGCCAGCAGCCCGGGACAGTTTTACTATGGCTACACCTTC
CDR3 protein: CASSPGQFYYGYTF

clone size: .
J gene: TRBJ2-7
V gene: TRBV7-9
D gene: .
CDR3 DNA: TGTGCCAGCAGCCCAGAGTGGGCAGCTTACGAGCAGTACTTC
CDR3 protein: CASSPEWAAYEQYF

clone size: once
J gene: TRBJ1-2
V gene: TRBV30
D gene: .
CDR3 DNA: TGTGCCTGGACTTTCGGGGGGGGCCAAGGCTATGGCTACACCTTC
CDR3 protein: CAWTFGGGQGYGYTF

clone size: .
J gene: TRBJ2-7
V gene: TRBV9
D gene: .
CDR3 DNA: TGTGCCAGCAGCGTTGATACAGGTCAACCCTACGAGCAGTACTTC
CDR3 protein: CASSVDTGQPYEQYF

clone size: .
J gene: TRBJ1-2
V gene: TRBV19
D gene: .
CDR3 DNA: TGTGCCAGTAGGGAGAGAGGTAACTATGGCTACACCTTC
CDR3 protein: CASRERGNYGYTF

clone size: .
J gene: TRBJ2-6
V gene: TRBV10-3
D gene: TRBD2
CDR3 DNA: TGTGCCACCCAGCGGGGGGAGGGACCGTTGACTGGGGCCAACGTCCTGACTTTC
CDR3 protein: CATQRGEGPLTGANVLTF

clone size: .
J gene: TRBJ2-7
V gene: TRBV19
D gene: .
CDR3 DNA: TGTGCCAGTAGTATGGAAGGGGGGGAGTCCTACGAGCAGTACTTC
CDR3 protein: CASSMEGGESYEQYF

clone size: .
J gene: TRBJ1-6
V gene: TRBV4-1
D gene: .
CDR3 DNA: TGCGCCAGCTCGCAGGGCATCCTGAGCTCCTATAATTCACCCCTCCACTTT
CDR3 protein: CASSQGILSSYNSPLHF

clone size: .
J gene: TRBJ1-1
V gene: TRBV28
D gene: .
CDR3 DNA: TGTGCCAGCTCTTGGCTGAACACTGAAGCTTTCTTT
CDR3 protein: CASSWLNTEAFF

clone size: few
J gene: TRBJ1-3
V gene: TRBV7-3
D gene: .
CDR3 DNA: TGTGCCAGCAGCCCCAATAGTGGAAACACCATATATTTT
CDR3 protein: CASSPNSGNTIYF

clone size: few
J gene: TRBJ2-7
V gene: TRBV5-1
D gene: .
CDR3 DNA: TGCGCCAGCAGCTTAACGTACTACAACGAGCAGTACTTC
CDR3 protein: CASSLTYYNEQYF

clone size: .
J gene: TRBJ2-7
V gene: TRBV7-2
D gene: TRBD2
CDR3 DNA: TGTGCCAGCAGCATTGGACTAGCGGGGGGCTACGAGCAGTACTTC
CDR3 protein: CASSIGLAGGYEQYF

clone size: once
J gene: TRBJ2-7
V gene: TRBV5-1
D gene: TRBD2
CDR3 DNA: TGCGCCAGCAGCCCTGGACTAGCGGGCTACGAGCAGTACTTC
CDR3 protein: CASSPGLAGYEQYF

clone size: .
J gene: TRBJ1-1
V gene: TRBV2
D gene: .
CDR3 DNA: TGTGCCAGCATCGGAGAAGTGAACACTGAAGCTTTCTTT
CDR3 protein: CASIGEVNTEAFF

clone size: .
J gene: TRBJ1-2
V gene: TRBV5-6
D gene: .
CDR3 DNA: TGTGCCAGCAGCTCGTACTATGGCTACACCTTC
CDR3 protein: CASSSYYGYTF